The T cell receptor (beta chain) described here comes from a study of T cells in Graves' hyperthyroidism and ophthalmopathy. RNA transcripts were the template for amplifying TCR beta CDR3 regions. A first-round RT-PCR of the TCR CDR3 used the HTBI primer set. In TCRdb, the multiplex PCR reads were re-called with MiXCR into one record per CDR3 protein. The sample comprises some 370,000 distinct CDR3 sequences, about an eighth of which are singletons, and around 28% rests with the top ten. Comments on this clonotype: The CDR3 carries no conserved terminal phenylalanine or tryptophan, so it likely arises from a read error.

Uncontrolled infection, other autoimmune disease, pregnancy or lactation led to exclusion. The sequenced sample was blood. The source is a man aged 45 to 65 with Graves' ophthalmopathy.

DNA for the CDR3: TGTGCCAGCAGCCCACCTATAACAGGGCCGAACACTGAAGCTTTCTCT. Translation: CASSPPITGPNTEAFS. V usage is TRBV14 and J usage is TRBJ1-1; possible D gene TRBD1, 6 bases. Germline V lookup: CDR1 SGHDN, CDR2 FVKESK. The V end was cut by 4 bases, the J end by 1 base, with 16 bases between. This CDR3 has 16 residues.